One sample yielded the 19 T cell receptor beta chains listed below, sequenced in a study of spatial heterogeneity in lung cancer. Time point denoted: sample taken at primary tumor resection. Whole RNA, which was extracted from tumor, nontumor lung tissue or frozen PBMC, was sequenced without any cell sorting. MiXCR was run by TCRdb on the 5' RACE reads, yielding one entry per CDR3 protein. The sample shows 45,000 or so distinct CDR3 sequences, 10% to 15% of them seen only once. Sequences were derived from PBMCs, sampled at surgery. The receptor set was obtained from a female donor with early-stage non-small cell lung cancer.

This clonotype was found a few times. The chain joins TRBV11-2 to TRBJ2-5; 7 bases are shared with TRBD1. This CDR3 has 14 residues. Trimming took 5 bases from V and 7 from J; bases not matched to a gene: 10. The germline V gene encodes CDR1 SGHAT and CDR2 FQNNGV. The CDR3 spells CASSLGLRTGTQYF. CDR3 in DNA: TGTGCCAGCAGCCTAGGTCTGAGGACAGGGACCCAGTACTTC.

This clonotype was seen more than once but under ten times. This chain joins TRBV3-1 and TRBJ2-2; perhaps TRBD1 as D (5 bases). The V gene lost 2 bases and the J gene lost 1 base, with 8 bases spanning the gap. CDR3 length equals 15 residues. Germline CDR1 LGHDT, CDR2 YNNKEL (reference sequence). This CDR3 reads CASSQHGQNTGELFF. The DNA of the CDR3 is TGTGCCAGCAGCCAACACGGACAGAACACCGGGGAGCTGTTTTTT. Filled out from reference TRBV3-1 and TRBJ2-2, the complete variable domain reads DTAVSQTPKYLVTQMGNDKSIKCEQNLGHDTMYWYKQDSKKFLKIMFSYNNKELIINETVPNRFSPKSPDKAHLNLHINSLELGDSAVYFCASSQHGQNTGELFFGEGSRLTVL.

The chain recombines TRBV6-2 or TRBV6-3 with TRBJ1-5; the D is unclear. V gave up 4 bases and J gave up 4 bases, with 8 bases separating them. The CDR3 runs to 13 residues. Germline CDR1 is MNHEY and CDR2 is SVGEGT. The CDR3 protein is CASSLQRNQPQHF. The DNA of the CDR3 is TGTGCCAGCAGTTTACAAAGGAATCAGCCCCAGCATTTT.

This chain links TRBV6-5 with TRBJ2-5; the D gene is possibly TRBD2 (7 bases). The CDR3 has 16 residues. Deletions cut 6 bases from V and 1 base from J, with 18 bases between. Per germline, CDR1 MNHEY and CDR2 SVGAGI. CDR3 protein: CASSPLVGGAQETQYF. DNA for the CDR3: TGTGCCAGCAGCCCCCTAGTGGGGGGGGCCCAAGAGACCCAGTACTTC.

In its sample, this clonotype was seen a few times. The chain has TRBV28 and TRBJ1-2; D gene uncertain. Germline-derived CDR1 and CDR2 are MDHEN and SYDVKM. V lost 5 bases and J lost 1, with 11 bases in between. The CDR3 has 14 amino acids. The CDR3 loop reads CASSPTGGNYGYTF. Written as DNA, the CDR3 is TGTGCCAGCAGTCCGACGGGCGGTAACTATGGCTACACCTTC.

This clonotype was seen at least ten times. CDR3 in amino acids: CEEGGSNTEAFF. CDR3 nucleotide sequence: TGTGAGGAAGGGGGCTCGAACACTGAAGCTTTCTTT. The rearrangement joins TRBV19 to TRBJ1-1; TRBD1 matches at 7 bases. Germline loops: CDR1 LNHDA, CDR2 SQIVND (reference sequence). CDR3 length: 12 residues. The complete variable domain, with remaining parts taken from reference TRBV19 and TRBJ1-1, reads DGGITQSPKYLFRKEGQNVTLSCEQNLNHDAMYWYRQDPGQGLRLIYYSQIVNDFQKGDIAEGYSVSREKKESFPLTVTSAQKNPTAFYLCEEGGSNTEAFFGQGTRLTVV.

This clonotype was recorded once. The J gene is TRBJ2-1, the V gene TRBV19; 7 positions agree with TRBD2. This CDR3 is 15 amino acids long. After removal of 2 bases from V and 4 bases from J, the junction contained 5 bases not matched to a gene. Germline V gene lookup returns CDR1 LNHDA and CDR2 SQIVND (reference sequence). CDR3 loop: CASSITSGEYNEQFF. CDR3 nucleotides: TGTGCCAGTAGTATAACCAGCGGGGAATACAATGAGCAGTTCTTC.

Worth noting for this clonotype: A read error is possible here, since a much larger clone lies one base away. The chain recombines TRBV5-1 with TRBJ2-5; D is unresolved. Germline CDR1 is SGHRS and CDR2 is YFSETQ. The CDR3 runs 13 residues. Trimming removed 0 bases from V and 5 bases from J, with 8 bases in between. The CDR3 bases are TGCGCCAGCAGCTTGGCGCTAGGTGAGACCCAGTACTTC. Translated, it gives CASSLALGETQYF.

The gene calls are TRBV19 and TRBJ2-1; the match to TRBD1 covers 10 bases. The CDR3 is 14 amino acids. V lost 10 bases to trimming and J lost 4 bases; unmatched junction nucleotides: 7. Germline CDR1 reads LNHDA; CDR2 reads SQIVND (reference sequence). DNA of the CDR3: TGTGCCACCAGGACAGGGGGGGGGTACAATGAGCAGTTCTTC. This codes for CATRTGGGYNEQFF.

The V gene is TRBV19, the J gene TRBJ2-1; the D is unclear. Trimming took 7 bases from V and 0 from J, leaving 13 bases between them. The CDR3 extends over 15 amino acids. Germline CDR1 LNHDA, CDR2 SQIVND (reference sequence). CDR3: CASTSGVSSYNEQFF. The CDR3 region has the DNA TGTGCCAGTACTTCTGGGGTAAGCTCCTACAATGAGCAGTTCTTC.

A few counts support this clonotype. This rearrangement joins TRBV27 to TRBJ2-3, with D perhaps TRBD1 (5 bases). CDR1 is MNHEY, CDR2 SMNVEV, per germline (reference sequence). This CDR3 region has 16 residues. V lost 2 bases and J 0 bases, leaving 12 bases between the germline ends. The CDR3 loop reads CASSLMSGLSTDTQYF. The CDR3, as DNA: TGTGCCAGCAGTTTAATGTCAGGGTTAAGCACAGATACGCAGTATTTT.

The chain carries TRBV6-5 and TRBJ1-6, with D perhaps matching TRBD1 (6 bases). Germline V gene lookup returns CDR1 MNHEY and CDR2 SVGAGI. The CDR3 is 18 residues long. Trimming removed 2 bases at V and 11 bases at J, with 25 bases between. CDR3 region: CASSYLPPGQGFGAPLHF. For the CDR3, the DNA is TGTGCCAGCAGTTACCTACCCCCGGGACAAGGTTTCGGGGCACCCCTCCACTTT.

This clonotype appeared many times. J is TRBJ1-1 and V is TRBV18; D ambiguous. This CDR3 has 13 amino acids. The V gene lost 2 bases and the J gene lost 3 bases, with 7 bases spanning the gap. CDR1 KGHSH and CDR2 LQKENI come from the germline V gene. The CDR3 sequence is CASSPSLDTEAFF. CDR3 DNA: TGTGCCAGCTCACCAAGTTTGGACACTGAAGCTTTCTTT.

In its sample, this clonotype was seen a few times. The CDR3 spells CASSLDSPMDEQFF. CDR3 nucleotides: TGTGCCAGCAGCCTCGACAGCCCTATGGATGAGCAGTTCTTC. The rearrangement joins TRBV5-6 to TRBJ2-1; the D gene is possibly TRBD1 (5 bases). CDR3 length equals 14 residues. Germline-derived CDR1 and CDR2 are SGHDT and YYEEEE. Trimming took 4 bases from V and 8 from J, leaving 16 bases between them.

This rearrangement joins TRBV21-1 to TRBJ1-1; the table calls TRBD1, which could not be checked here. TRBV21-1 is shown as a pseudogene. The CDR3 totals 14 residues. The chain's CDR3 is CASSGGQGETEAFF. The CDR3 bases are TGTGCCAGCAGCGGGGGACAGGGAGAAACTGAAGCTTTCTTT.

This clonotype was counted between two and nine times. The V call is TRBV12-3 or TRBV12-4, the J call TRBJ2-2; 8 bases map to TRBD1. V trimming: 5 bases; J trimming: 4 bases; junction bases outside the gene matches: 6. This CDR3 is built from 15 residues. The CDR3 loop is CASSLDRGPTGELFF. CDR3 nucleotide sequence: TGTGCCAGCAGTCTTGACAGGGGACCCACCGGGGAGCTGTTTTTT.

In its sample, this clonotype was seen a few times. This chain connects TRBV19 to TRBJ2-2, with D possibly matching TRBD1 (5 bases). Looked up from germline, CDR1 is LNHDA and CDR2 is SQIVND (reference sequence). CDR3 length equals 14 residues. Trimming pared 7 bases from V and 3 bases from J, leaving 12 bases between. CDR3 sequence (DNA): TGTGCCAGTAAGGAGACAGTAGACACCGGGGAGCTGTTTTTT. Translating gives CASKETVDTGELFF.

This clonotype was seen many times. V and J are TRBV12-3 or TRBV12-4 and TRBJ1-1; D may be TRBD1 (6 bases). Trimming removed 3 bases at V and 4 bases at J, with 12 bases between. CDR3 size: 14 residues. This CDR3 is CASSFNGGITEAFF. The CDR3 DNA reads as TGTGCCAGCAGTTTTAATGGGGGCATCACTGAAGCTTTCTTT.

The chain links TRBV7-2 to TRBJ2-7; 7 nucleotides align to TRBD1. V shed 5 bases, J shed 7 bases, and the junction held 8 bases outside the gene matches. The CDR3 covers 13 residues. Germline loops: CDR1 SGHTA, CDR2 FQGNSA. CDR3 region: CASSTLDRSEQYF. The CDR3 region has the DNA TGTGCCAGCAGCACCCTGGACAGGAGTGAGCAGTACTTC.